This T cell receptor (beta chain) originates from a study of high-grade serous ovarian cancer treatment subgroups. Study details: Samples averaged about 15,000 reads and 7,000 or so unique TCR beta rearrangements.

Tumor tissue was taken before any definitive surgery or chemotherapy was given. Measured with immunoSEQ multiplex PCR; TCRdb has only the in-frame clones, and not every one. Among 12,000 to 15,000 clones listed, roughly nine tenths were seen once. This CDR3 comprises 14 residues. Germline V gene data show CDR1 as MNHEY and CDR2 as SVGAGI. Trimming removed 0 bases from V and 4 bases from J, with 9 bases in between. The sequence was obtained from a human donor with high-grade serous ovarian cancer. The chain is built from TRBV6-5 and TRBJ2-5; TRBD1 is a possible D gene (5 bases). The sequencing input was tumor tissue. CDR3 sequence reads: CASSYSSRGETQYF. The CDR3 DNA reads TGTGCCAGCAGTTACTCGTCAAGGGGAGAGACCCAGTACTTC.